This T cell receptor (beta chain) was profiled in a study of shared clonotypes between healthy human individuals. Adult donors, all healthy and HIV-negative, had no recent acute infections or vaccinations. A CD45RA-negative memory subset and a CD45RA+ naive subset were separated from the CD4+ cells. Study findings and constraints: Deeper or shallower sequencing was expected to change how clonotypes are shared among donors. Only a few donors were included, so the genetic and exposure-history diversity represented was limited.

Profiled with immunoSEQ multiplex PCR; TCRdb holds only in-frame clones, not every one. The sample lists over 1.5 million clones; about 98% were seen once. In the case of this clone: The antigen remains unidentified.

The sample was naive CD4+ T cells sorted from blood. Described subset: CD45RA+ positively selected. The clonotype originates from a man in his thirties or forties in good health.

CDR3 residues: CASSFSASGRTRFYEQYF. The CDR3, as DNA: TGTGCCAGCAGTTTTTCGGCTAGCGGGAGGACCCGTTTTTACGAGCAGTACTTC. The V call is TRBV27, the J call TRBJ2-7; 11 bases align to TRBD2. V shed 3 bases and J 4 bases; nucleotides not matched to a gene: 14. CDR1 and CDR2 (germline): MNHEY, SMNVEV (reference sequence). The CDR3 extends over 18 amino acids.